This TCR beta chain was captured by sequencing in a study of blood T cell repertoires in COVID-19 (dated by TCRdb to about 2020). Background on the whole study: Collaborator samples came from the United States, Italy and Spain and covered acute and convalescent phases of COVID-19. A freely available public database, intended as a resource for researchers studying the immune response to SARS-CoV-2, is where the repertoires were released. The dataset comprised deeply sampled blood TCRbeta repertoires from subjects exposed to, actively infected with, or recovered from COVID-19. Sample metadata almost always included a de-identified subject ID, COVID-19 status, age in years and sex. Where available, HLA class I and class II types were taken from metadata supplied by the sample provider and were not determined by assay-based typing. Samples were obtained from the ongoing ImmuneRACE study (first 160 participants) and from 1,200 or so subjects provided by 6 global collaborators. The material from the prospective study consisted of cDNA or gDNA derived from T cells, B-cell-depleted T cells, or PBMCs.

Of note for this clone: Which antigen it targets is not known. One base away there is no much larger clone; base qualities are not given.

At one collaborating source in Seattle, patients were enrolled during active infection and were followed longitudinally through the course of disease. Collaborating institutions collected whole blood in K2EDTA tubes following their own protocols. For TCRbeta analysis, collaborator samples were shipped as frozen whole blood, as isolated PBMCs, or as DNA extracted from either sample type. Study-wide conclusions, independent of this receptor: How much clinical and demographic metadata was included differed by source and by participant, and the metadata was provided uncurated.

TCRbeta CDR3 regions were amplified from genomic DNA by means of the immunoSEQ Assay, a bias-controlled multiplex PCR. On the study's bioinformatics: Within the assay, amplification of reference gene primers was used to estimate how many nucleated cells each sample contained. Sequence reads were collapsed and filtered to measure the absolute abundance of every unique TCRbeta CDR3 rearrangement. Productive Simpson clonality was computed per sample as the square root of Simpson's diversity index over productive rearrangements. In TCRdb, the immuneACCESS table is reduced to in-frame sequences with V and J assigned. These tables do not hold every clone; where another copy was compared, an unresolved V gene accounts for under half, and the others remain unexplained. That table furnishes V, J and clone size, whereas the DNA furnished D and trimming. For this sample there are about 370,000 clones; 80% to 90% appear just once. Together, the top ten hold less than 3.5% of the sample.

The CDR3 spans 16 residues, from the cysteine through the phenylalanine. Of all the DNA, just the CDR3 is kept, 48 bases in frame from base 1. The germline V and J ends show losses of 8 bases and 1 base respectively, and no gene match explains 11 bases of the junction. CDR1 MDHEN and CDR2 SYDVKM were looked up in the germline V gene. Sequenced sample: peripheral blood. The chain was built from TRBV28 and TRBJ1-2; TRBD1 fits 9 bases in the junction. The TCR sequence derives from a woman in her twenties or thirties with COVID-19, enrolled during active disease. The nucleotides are TGTGCCAGCCACCGGGACAGGGCGCGCATTAACTATGGCTACACCTTC. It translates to CASHRDRARINYGYTF.